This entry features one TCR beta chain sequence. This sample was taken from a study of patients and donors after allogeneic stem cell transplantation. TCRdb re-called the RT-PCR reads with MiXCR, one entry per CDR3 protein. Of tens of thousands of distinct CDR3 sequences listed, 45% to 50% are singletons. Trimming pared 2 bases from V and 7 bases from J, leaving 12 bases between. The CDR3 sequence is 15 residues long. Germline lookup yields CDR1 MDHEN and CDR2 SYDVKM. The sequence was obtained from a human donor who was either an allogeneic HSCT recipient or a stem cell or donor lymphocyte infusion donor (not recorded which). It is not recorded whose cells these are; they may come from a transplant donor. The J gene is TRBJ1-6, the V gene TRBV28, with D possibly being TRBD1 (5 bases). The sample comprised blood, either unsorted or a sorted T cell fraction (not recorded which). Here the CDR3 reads CASSLGGVRNSPLHF. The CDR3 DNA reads TGTGCCAGCAGTTTAGGGGGAGTAAGAAATTCACCCCTCCACTTT.